The clone carrying this T cell receptor (beta chain) came up a few times. In the original workflow: Researchers report that nucleated cell counts were estimated from reference gene primer amplification. Profiled with immunoSEQ multiplex PCR; TCRdb holds only in-frame clones, not every one. The V and J calls and clone size are taken from that table; D and trimming were inferred from the DNA. The sample includes some 210,000 clones, roughly four fifths of them seen just once. These data originate in a study of blood T cell repertoires in COVID-19. Study summary: The United States, Italy and Spain supplied acute and convalescent COVID-19 samples. T cells, B-cell-depleted T cells, or PBMCs provided the cDNA or gDNA that served as material.

Germline values: CDR1 LGHNT, CDR2 FRNRAP. This CDR3 spans 16 amino acids. V dropped 4 bases and J dropped 3; count of bases not matched to a gene: 8. Sequencing was performed on peripheral blood. This TCR derives from a woman aged 40-49 years with acute or convalescent COVID-19. The rearrangement joins TRBV12-5 to TRBJ1-5, with TRBD1 matching over 8 bases. In DNA form, the CDR3 reads TGTGCTAGTGGTTCCTTTGACAGGGGAGACAATCAGCCCCAGCATTTT. It codes for CASGSFDRGDNQPQHF.